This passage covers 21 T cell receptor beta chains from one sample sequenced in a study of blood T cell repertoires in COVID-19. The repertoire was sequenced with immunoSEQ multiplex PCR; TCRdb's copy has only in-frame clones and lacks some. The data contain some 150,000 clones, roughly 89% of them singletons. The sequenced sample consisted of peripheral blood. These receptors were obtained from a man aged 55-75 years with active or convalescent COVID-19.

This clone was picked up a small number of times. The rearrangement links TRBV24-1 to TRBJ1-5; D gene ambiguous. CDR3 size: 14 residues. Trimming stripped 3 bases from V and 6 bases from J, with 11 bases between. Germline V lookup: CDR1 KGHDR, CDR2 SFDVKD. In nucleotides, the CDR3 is TGTGCCACCAGTGATGGACTAAGTAGTCAGCCCCAGCATTTT. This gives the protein CATSDGLSSQPQHF.

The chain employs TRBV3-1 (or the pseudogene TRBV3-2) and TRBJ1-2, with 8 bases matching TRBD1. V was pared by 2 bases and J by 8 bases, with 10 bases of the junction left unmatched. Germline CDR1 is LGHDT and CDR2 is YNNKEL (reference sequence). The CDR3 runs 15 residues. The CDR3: CASSQRTGSEGGYTF. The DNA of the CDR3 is TGTGCCAGCAGCCAAAGGACAGGGTCGGAGGGCGGCTACACCTTC.

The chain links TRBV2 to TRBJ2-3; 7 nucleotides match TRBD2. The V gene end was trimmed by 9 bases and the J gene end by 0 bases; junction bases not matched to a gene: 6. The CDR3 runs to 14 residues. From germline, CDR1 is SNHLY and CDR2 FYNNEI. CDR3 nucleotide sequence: TGTGCCAGTAAAGCGGGGATTAGCACAGATACGCAGTATTTT. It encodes CASKAGISTDTQYF. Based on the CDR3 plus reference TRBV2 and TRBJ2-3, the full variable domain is EPEVTQTPSHQVTQMGQEVILRCVPISNHLYFYWYRQILGQKVEFLVSFYNNEISEKSEIFDDQFSVERPDGSNFTLKIRSTKLEDSAMYFCASKAGISTDTQYFGPGTRLTVL.

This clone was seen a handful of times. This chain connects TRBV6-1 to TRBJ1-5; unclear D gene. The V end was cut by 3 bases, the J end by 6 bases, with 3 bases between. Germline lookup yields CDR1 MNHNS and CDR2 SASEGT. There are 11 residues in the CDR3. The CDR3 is CASSDSQPQHF. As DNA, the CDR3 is TGTGCCAGCAGTGATAGTCAGCCCCAGCATTTT.

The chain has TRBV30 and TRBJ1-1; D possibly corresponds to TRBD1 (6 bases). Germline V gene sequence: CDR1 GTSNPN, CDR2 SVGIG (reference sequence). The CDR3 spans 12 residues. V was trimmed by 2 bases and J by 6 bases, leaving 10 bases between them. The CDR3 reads CAWSRGFAEAFF. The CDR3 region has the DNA TGTGCCTGGAGTAGGGGGTTCGCTGAAGCTTTCTTT.

The CDR3 DNA reads as TGTGCCAGCAGTGCCCCCGGGCTAGCGGGAGTGTCTAAAAACATTCAGTACTTC. It yields the protein CASSAPGLAGVSKNIQYF. This chain connects TRBV2 to TRBJ2-4; 10 bases are shared with TRBD2. This CDR3 spans 18 amino acids. The germline CDR1 and CDR2 sequences are SNHLY and FYNNEI. V shed 4 bases, J shed 4 bases, and the junction held 13 bases outside the gene matches.

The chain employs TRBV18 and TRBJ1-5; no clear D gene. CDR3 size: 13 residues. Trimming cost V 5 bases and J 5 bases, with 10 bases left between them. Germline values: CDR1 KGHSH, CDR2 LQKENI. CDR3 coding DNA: TGTGCCAGCTCAGAGGGCATTGATCAGCCCCAGCATTTT. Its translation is CASSEGIDQPQHF.

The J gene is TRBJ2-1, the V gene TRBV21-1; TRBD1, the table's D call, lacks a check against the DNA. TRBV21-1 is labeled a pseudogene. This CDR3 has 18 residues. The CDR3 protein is CASSRESKQGNNYNEQFF. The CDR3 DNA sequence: TGTGCCAGCAGCAGGGAGTCGAAACAGGGAAATAACTACAATGAGCAGTTCTTC.

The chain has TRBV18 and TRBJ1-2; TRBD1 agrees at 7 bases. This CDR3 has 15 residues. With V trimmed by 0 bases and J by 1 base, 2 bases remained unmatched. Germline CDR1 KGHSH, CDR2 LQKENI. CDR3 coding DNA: TGTGCCAGCTCACCACCTGGGGACAGTAACTATGGCTACACCTTC. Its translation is CASSPPGDSNYGYTF.

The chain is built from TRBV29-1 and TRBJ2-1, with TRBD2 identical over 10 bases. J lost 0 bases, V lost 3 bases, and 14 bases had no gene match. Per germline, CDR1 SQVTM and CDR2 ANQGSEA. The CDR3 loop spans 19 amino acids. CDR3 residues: CSVEGGGTSAYHSYNEQFF. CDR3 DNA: TGCAGCGTTGAGGGCGGGGGGACTAGCGCGTACCACTCCTACAATGAGCAGTTCTTC.

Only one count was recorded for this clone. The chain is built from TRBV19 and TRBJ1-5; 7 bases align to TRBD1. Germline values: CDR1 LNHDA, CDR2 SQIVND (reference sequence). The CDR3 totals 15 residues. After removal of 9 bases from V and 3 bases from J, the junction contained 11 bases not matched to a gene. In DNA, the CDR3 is TGTGCCAGCAAGCCCTCCGACAGGGCCAATCAGCCCCAGCATTTT. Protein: CASKPSDRANQPQHF.

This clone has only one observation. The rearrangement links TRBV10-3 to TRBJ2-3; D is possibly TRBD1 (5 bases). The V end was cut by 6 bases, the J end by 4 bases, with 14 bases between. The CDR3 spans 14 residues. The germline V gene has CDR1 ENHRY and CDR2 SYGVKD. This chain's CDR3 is CAIRDPRVADTQYF. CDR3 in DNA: TGTGCCATCAGAGACCCCAGGGTGGCAGATACGCAGTATTTT.

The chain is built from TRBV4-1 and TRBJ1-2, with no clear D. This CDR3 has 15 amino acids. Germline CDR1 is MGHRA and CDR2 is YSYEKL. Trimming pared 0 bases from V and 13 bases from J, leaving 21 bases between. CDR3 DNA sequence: TGCGCCAGCAGCCAAGAGAGGTCTAGGACTACGGCCGGCACCTTC. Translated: CASSQERSRTTAGTF.

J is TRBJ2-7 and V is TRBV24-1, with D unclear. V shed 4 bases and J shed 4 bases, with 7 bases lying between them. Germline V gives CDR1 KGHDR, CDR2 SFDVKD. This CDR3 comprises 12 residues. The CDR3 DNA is TGTGCCACCAGTGACTCCCTATACGAGCAGTACTTC. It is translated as CATSDSLYEQYF.

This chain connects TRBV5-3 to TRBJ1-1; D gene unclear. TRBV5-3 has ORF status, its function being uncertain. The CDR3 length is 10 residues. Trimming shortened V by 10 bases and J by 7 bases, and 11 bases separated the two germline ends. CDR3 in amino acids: CAEGWSEAFF. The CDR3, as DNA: TGTGCCGAGGGTTGGAGTGAAGCTTTCTTT.

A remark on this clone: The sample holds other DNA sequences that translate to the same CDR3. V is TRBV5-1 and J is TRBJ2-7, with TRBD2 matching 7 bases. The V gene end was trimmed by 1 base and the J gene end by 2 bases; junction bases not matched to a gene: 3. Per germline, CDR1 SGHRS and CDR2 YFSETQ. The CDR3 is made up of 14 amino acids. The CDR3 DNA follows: TGCGCCAGCAGCTTGATGGGAGGGCCCTACGAGCAGTACTTC. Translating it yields CASSLMGGPYEQYF. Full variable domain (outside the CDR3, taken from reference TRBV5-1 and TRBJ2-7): KAGVTQTPRYLIKTRGQQVTLSCSPISGHRSVSWYQQTPGQGLQFLFEYFSETQRNKGNFPGRFSGRQFSNSRSEMNVSTLELGDSALYLCASSLMGGPYEQYFGPGTRLTVT.

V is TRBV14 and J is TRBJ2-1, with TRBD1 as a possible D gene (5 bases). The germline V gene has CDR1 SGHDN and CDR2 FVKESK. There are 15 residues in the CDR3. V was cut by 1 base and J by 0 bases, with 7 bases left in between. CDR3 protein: CASSQGQGSYNEQFF. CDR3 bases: TGTGCCAGCAGCCAAGGCCAGGGCTCCTACAATGAGCAGTTCTTC.

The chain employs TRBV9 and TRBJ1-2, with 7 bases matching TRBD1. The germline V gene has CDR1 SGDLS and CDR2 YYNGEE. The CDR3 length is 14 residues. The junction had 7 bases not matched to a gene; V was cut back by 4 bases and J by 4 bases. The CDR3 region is CASSSRDSSYGYTF. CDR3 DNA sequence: TGTGCCAGCAGCTCCAGGGACAGCAGCTATGGCTACACCTTC.

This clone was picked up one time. DNA of the CDR3: TGTGCCAGCAGCGTAGCCCTCTTCGGGAGACAAGAGACCCAGTACTTC. It translates to CASSVALFGRQETQYF. V gene TRBV9 combines with J gene TRBJ2-5; tentatively, D is TRBD2 (6 bases). Trimming cost V 0 bases and J 2 bases, with 14 bases left between them. This CDR3 comprises 16 residues. Germline CDR1 and CDR2: SGDLS and YYNGEE. Together with reference TRBV9 and TRBJ2-5, the CDR3 gives the full variable domain: DSGVTQTPKHLITATGQRVTLRCSPRSGDLSVYWYQQSLDQGLQFLIQYYNGEERAKGNILERFSAQQFPDLHSELNLSSLELGDSALYFCASSVALFGRQETQYFGPGTRLLVL.

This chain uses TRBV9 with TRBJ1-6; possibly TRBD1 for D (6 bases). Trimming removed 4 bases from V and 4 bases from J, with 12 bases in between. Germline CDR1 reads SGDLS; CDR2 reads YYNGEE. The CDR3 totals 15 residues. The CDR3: CASSPTGTYNSPLHF. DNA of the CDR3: TGTGCCAGCAGCCCCACCGGGACATATAATTCACCCCTCCACTTT.

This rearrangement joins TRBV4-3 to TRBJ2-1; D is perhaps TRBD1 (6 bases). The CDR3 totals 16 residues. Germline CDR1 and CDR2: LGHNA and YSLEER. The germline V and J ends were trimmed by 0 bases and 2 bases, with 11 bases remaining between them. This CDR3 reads CASSQDGTPTYNEQFF. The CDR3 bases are TGCGCCAGCAGCCAAGATGGGACACCGACCTACAATGAGCAGTTCTTC.